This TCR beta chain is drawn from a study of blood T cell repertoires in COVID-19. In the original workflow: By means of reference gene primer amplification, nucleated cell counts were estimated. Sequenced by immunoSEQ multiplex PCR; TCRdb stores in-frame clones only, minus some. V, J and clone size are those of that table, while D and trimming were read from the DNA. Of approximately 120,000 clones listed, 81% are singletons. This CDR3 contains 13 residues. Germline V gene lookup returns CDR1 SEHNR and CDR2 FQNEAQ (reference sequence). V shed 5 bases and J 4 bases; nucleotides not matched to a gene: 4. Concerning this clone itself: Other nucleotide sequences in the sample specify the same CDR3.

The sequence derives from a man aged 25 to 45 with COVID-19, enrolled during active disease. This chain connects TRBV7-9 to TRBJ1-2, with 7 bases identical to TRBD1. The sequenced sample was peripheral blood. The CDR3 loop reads CASSPGQAYGYTF. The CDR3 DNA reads TGTGCCAGCAGCCCCGGACAGGCCTATGGCTACACCTTC.